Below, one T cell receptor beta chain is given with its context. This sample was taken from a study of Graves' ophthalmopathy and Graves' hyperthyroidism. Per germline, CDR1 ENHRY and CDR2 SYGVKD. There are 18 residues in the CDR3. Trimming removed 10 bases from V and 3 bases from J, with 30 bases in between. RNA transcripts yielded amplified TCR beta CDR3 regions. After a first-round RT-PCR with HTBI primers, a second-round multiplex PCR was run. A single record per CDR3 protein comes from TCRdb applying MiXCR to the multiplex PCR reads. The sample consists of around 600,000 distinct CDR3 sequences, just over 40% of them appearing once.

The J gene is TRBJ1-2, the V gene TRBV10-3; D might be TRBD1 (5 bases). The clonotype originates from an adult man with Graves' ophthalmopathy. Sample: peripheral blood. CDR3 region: CASRLGQGPPLPDYGYTF. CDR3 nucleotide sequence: TGTGCCAGCAGACTCGGCCAGGGCCCCCCACTGCCGGACTATGGCTACACCTTC.